This T cell receptor beta chain is drawn from a study of cytomegalovirus exposure and HLA in healthy donors. Sampled while nominally healthy, donors likely had unrecorded immune exposures. In the PCR, 60 Vbeta and 13 Jbeta primers were used. Assay used: immunoSEQ multiplex PCR; TCRdb lists only in-frame clones, some missing. The repertoire includes about 160,000 clones, around four fifths of them detected once, and approximately 10% sits in the top ten. The sample taken for sequencing was PBMCs. The sequence was collected from a man in his late teens or twenties in good health and CMV-seropositive.

CDR3 bases: TGCGCCAGCAGCCAAGTCCGTCGTCAGGCCATTGAAGCTTTCTTT. It encodes CASSQVRRQAIEAFF. The rearrangement uses TRBV4-1 and TRBJ1-1; no firm D call. V lost 1 base and J lost 7, with 16 bases in between. The CDR3 is 15 amino acids. Germline CDR1 MGHRA, CDR2 YSYEKL.